This passage covers 28 T cell receptor beta chains from one sample sequenced in a study of T-cell reconstitution after alpha-beta-depleted transplantation in children. Using unique molecular identifiers, the investigators prepared the TCRbeta library. Each CDR3 protein gets one entry after TCRdb re-called the PCR reads with MiXCR. The sample carries 540,000 or so distinct CDR3 sequences, 20% to 25% recorded once. The sequencing here drew on PBMCs, mostly from graft donor cells, taken 360 days after TCRalphabeta/CD19-depleted stem cell transplant. These receptors were obtained from a boy in the first two years of life who had a stem cell transplant for acute myeloid leukemia, so the T cells may come from the graft donor.

The J gene is TRBJ2-5, the V gene TRBV7-2; 8 bases align to TRBD2. This CDR3 comprises 14 residues. The germline gives CDR1 SGHTA, CDR2 FQGNSA. Trimming cost V 5 bases and J 5 bases; bases outside gene matches: 7. In DNA form, the CDR3 reads TGTGCCAGCAGCATGCCGCGGGGGGTCGAGACCCAGTACTTC. Its protein is CASSMPRGVETQYF.

The gene calls are TRBV7-7 and TRBJ2-1, with D hard to call. Germline CDR1 reads SSHAT; CDR2 reads FNYEAQ (reference sequence). CDR3 length: 15 amino acids. Trimming took 1 base from V and 0 from J, leaving 7 bases between them. The CDR3 DNA sequence: TGTGCCAGCAGCTTAGGCAGATACTCCTACAATGAGCAGTTCTTC. Translated: CASSLGRYSYNEQFF. Looking up the rest from reference TRBV7-7 and TRBJ2-1 gives the full variable domain: GAGVSQSPRYKVTKRGQDVTLRCDPISSHATLYWYQQALGQGPEFLTYFNYEAQPDKSGLPSDRFSAERPEGSISTLTIQRTEQRDSAMYRCASSLGRYSYNEQFFGPGTRLTVL.

This clonotype appeared many times. The V gene is TRBV7-8, the J gene TRBJ2-1, with D perhaps given as TRBD1 or TRBD2 (9 bases each). Germline V CDR1 and CDR2: SGHVS, FQNEAQ. This CDR3 region has 19 residues. With 4 bases removed from V and 8 bases from J, the gap between germline ends came to 30 bases. CDR3 sequence: CASSSSRDRDLAGIHEQFF. The CDR3 DNA reads TGTGCCAGCAGCTCGTCTCGGGACAGGGATCTAGCGGGGATCCATGAGCAGTTCTTC. The variable domain in full, with the rest retrieved from reference TRBV7-8 and TRBJ2-1, is GAGVSQSPRYKVAKRGQDVALRCDPISGHVSLFWYQQALGQGPEFLTYFQNEAQLDKSGLPSDRFFAERPEGSVSTLKIQRTQQEDSAVYLCASSSSRDRDLAGIHEQFFGPGTRLTVL.

This clonotype was recorded many times. The chain carries TRBV12-3 or TRBV12-4 and TRBJ1-2; D ambiguous. Trimming removed 2 bases at V and 6 bases at J, with 19 bases between. The CDR3 loop spans 16 amino acids. The CDR3 DNA reads TGTGCCAGCAGTTTAAGAGGACTGCAGAACAAGGATGGCTACACCTTC. The encoded protein is CASSLRGLQNKDGYTF.

The CDR3 coding sequence is TGTGCCAGCAGCTTGCGGGGGGGCGGCGGGGAGACCCAGTACTTC. This codes for CASSLRGGGGETQYF. This chain joins TRBV7-2 and TRBJ2-5, with 9 bases lining up with TRBD2. This CDR3 has 15 amino acids. Unmatched junction bases numbered 7, after V lost 3 bases and J lost 5 bases. Germline CDR1 reads SGHTA; CDR2 reads FQGNSA.

This clonotype has at least ten counts. V is TRBV20-1 and J is TRBJ1-5, with D possibly TRBD1 on 6 matching bases. Trimming removed 3 bases at V and 2 bases at J, with 11 bases between. Germline CDR1 reads DFQATT; CDR2 reads SNEGSKA (reference sequence). This CDR3 contains 14 residues. As DNA, the CDR3 is TGCAGTGCTAGGAAGGACAGCGGCAATCAGCCCCAGCATTTT. Protein: CSARKDSGNQPQHF.

This clonotype was counted a few times. V is TRBV5-1 and J is TRBJ2-5; 8 positions match TRBD2. Per the germline V gene, CDR1 is SGHRS and CDR2 is YFSETQ. The V gene end was trimmed by 0 bases and the J gene end by 3 bases; junction bases not matched to a gene: 7. The CDR3 spans 16 residues. Here the CDR3 reads CASSLEGLELEETQYF. CDR3 in DNA: TGCGCCAGCAGCTTGGAGGGACTAGAACTCGAAGAGACCCAGTACTTC.

This clonotype was found many times. The chain joins TRBV6-5 to TRBJ2-5; D call uncertain. V was cut by 3 bases and J by 5 bases, with 16 bases left in between. Germline V CDR1 and CDR2: MNHEY, SVGAGI. The CDR3 is 15 residues long. In nucleotides, the CDR3 is TGTGCCAGCAGTTATCTCACGTCCTCTCAGGAGACCCAGTACTTC. It specifies CASSYLTSSQETQYF.

This clonotype was detected many times. This chain connects TRBV6-5 to TRBJ1-2; D gene unclear. Germline-derived CDR1 and CDR2 are MNHEY and SVGAGI. This CDR3 comprises 15 residues. V lost 4 bases and J 4 bases, leaving 16 bases between the germline ends. CDR3 loop: CASSWDVQNPYGYTF. In DNA form, the CDR3 reads TGTGCCAGCAGTTGGGATGTACAGAACCCCTATGGCTACACCTTC.

This clonotype has a count of ten or more. V gene TRBV6-2 or TRBV6-3 combines with J gene TRBJ1-6, with D perhaps matching TRBD1 (5 bases). Germline V gene lookup returns CDR1 MNHEY and CDR2 SVGEGT. V gave up 3 bases and J gave up 0 bases, with 9 bases separating them. The CDR3 contains 16 residues. As DNA, the CDR3 is TGTGCCAGCAGTTATGAGGGGAGCTCCTATAATTCACCCCTCCACTTT. It specifies CASSYEGSSYNSPLHF.

This clonotype was counted ten times or more. The rearrangement links TRBV20-1 to TRBJ2-1, with 11 nucleotides matching TRBD2. This CDR3 spans 17 amino acids. Germline V gene sequence: CDR1 DFQATT, CDR2 SNEGSKA (reference sequence). The V gene end was trimmed by 0 bases and the J gene end by 7 bases; junction bases not matched to a gene: 11. The CDR3 DNA follows: TGCAGTGCTAGAGATGGGGGGCCGACTAGCGGGGTTAATGAGCAGTTCTTC. Its protein product is CSARDGGPTSGVNEQFF.

V is TRBV24-1 and J is TRBJ2-1; no clear D. Germline values: CDR1 KGHDR, CDR2 SFDVKD. Trimming stripped 3 bases from V and 7 bases from J, with 6 bases between. The CDR3 has 12 residues. The DNA for the CDR3 is TGTGCCACCAGTGATATAGGGAATGAGCAGTTCTTC. It yields the protein CATSDIGNEQFF.

The V call is TRBV12-3 or TRBV12-4, the J call TRBJ2-1, with D possibly being TRBD2 (6 bases). This CDR3 is 14 amino acids long. V was shortened by 6 bases and J by 5 bases, with 14 bases between the two germline ends. CDR3 sequence reads: CASRRGIGDNEQFF. The CDR3 region has the DNA TGTGCCAGCAGGCGGGGCATCGGCGACAATGAGCAGTTCTTC.

This clonotype was detected ten times or more. The CDR3 loop is CSVVVRGGETQYF. As DNA, the CDR3 is TGCAGCGTAGTAGTAAGGGGAGGTGAGACCCAGTACTTC. J is TRBJ2-5 and V is TRBV29-1; TRBD2 might be the D (6 bases). V lost 6 bases and J 5 bases, leaving 16 bases between the germline ends. CDR3 length: 13 residues. The germline V gene encodes CDR1 SQVTM and CDR2 ANQGSEA.

V usage is TRBV7-9 and J usage is TRBJ2-1, with a weak D call TRBD1 (5 bases). The CDR3 has 16 amino acids. Germline assignment: CDR1 SEHNR and CDR2 FQNEAQ (reference sequence). V lost 2 bases to trimming and J lost 7 bases, with 18 bases between them. CDR3 coding DNA: TGTGCCAGCAGCTTACGCGGACATGACCCCAGGAATGAGCAGTTCTTC. This codes for CASSLRGHDPRNEQFF.

The chain carries TRBV7-2 and TRBJ2-3; 9 nucleotides match TRBD2. The CDR3 spans 18 residues. V was clipped by 0 bases and J by 0 bases; unmatched bases: 7. CDR1 is SGHTA and CDR2 is FQGNSA in the germline V gene. The CDR3 DNA reads as TGTGCCAGCAGCTTAGCGTATGGCGGGGGGGCAAGCACAGATACGCAGTATTTT. It yields the protein CASSLAYGGGASTDTQYF.

A single count supports this clonotype. The chain combines TRBV6-1 with TRBJ2-6; 12 nucleotides match TRBD1. The V gene end was trimmed by 6 bases and the J gene end by 0 bases; junction bases not matched to a gene: 18. This CDR3 has 22 residues. CDR1 is MNHNS and CDR2 is SASEGT in the germline V gene. This CDR3 reads CASRWGTGGFWTPSSGANVLTF. The CDR3 nucleotides are TGTGCCAGCAGATGGGGGACAGGGGGCTTCTGGACCCCGAGCTCTGGGGCCAACGTCCTGACTTTC.

This clonotype was seen at least ten times. This sequence joins TRBV4-1 and TRBJ2-1; the D gene is possibly TRBD2 (7 bases). Trimming removed 1 base at V and 9 bases at J, with 19 bases between. Germline CDR1 MGHRA, CDR2 YSYEKL. This CDR3 contains 16 residues. The CDR3 DNA follows: TGCGCCAGCAGCCAAGGGGGGCGGGGGCGCGTAGGTGAGCAGTTCTTC. It is translated as CASSQGGRGRVGEQFF.

This clonotype was counted ten times or more. The gene calls are TRBV5-6 and TRBJ2-7; TRBD1 aligns across 10 bases. The CDR3 has 14 residues. In germline, CDR1 is SGHDT, CDR2 YYEEEE. With 7 bases clipped from V and 7 bases from J, the junction kept 11 bases outside the gene matches. The CDR3 region is CASGSGTGAEEQYF. The CDR3 nucleotides are TGTGCCAGCGGTTCCGGGACAGGGGCGGAAGAGCAGTACTTC. Supplemented by reference TRBV5-6 and TRBJ2-7, the full variable domain reads DAGVTQSPTHLIKTRGQQVTLRCSPKSGHDTVSWYQQALGQGPQFIFQYYEEEERQRGNFPDRFSGHQFPNYSSELNVNALLLGDSALYLCASGSGTGAEEQYFGPGTRLTVT.

The chain combines TRBV12-3 or TRBV12-4 with TRBJ2-7; D possibly corresponds to TRBD2 (6 bases). Trimming cost V 4 bases and J 3 bases, with 10 bases left between them. The CDR3 runs 13 residues. The chain's CDR3 is CASSSPGSYEQYF. The CDR3 coding sequence is TGTGCCAGCAGTTCGCCCGGGAGCTACGAGCAGTACTTC.

This clonotype has ten or more counts. V usage is TRBV5-1 and J usage is TRBJ2-1; TRBD2 aligns across 8 bases. This CDR3 is built from 16 residues. Germline CDR1 and CDR2: SGHRS and YFSETQ. The junction had 6 bases not matched to a gene; V was cut back by 4 bases and J by 0 bases. As DNA, the CDR3 is TGCGCCAGCAGCCTTCAACTAGCGGCCTCCTACAATGAGCAGTTCTTC. Encoded protein: CASSLQLAASYNEQFF.

J is TRBJ1-5 and V is TRBV11-2, with D possibly matching TRBD1 (5 bases). This CDR3 has 18 residues. Germline values: CDR1 SGHAT, CDR2 FQNNGV. The germline V and J ends were trimmed by 2 bases and 4 bases, with 21 bases remaining between them. The CDR3 region is CASSLTGAHPTRNQPQHF. In DNA form, the CDR3 reads TGTGCCAGCAGCTTAACCGGGGCTCACCCGACCCGGAATCAGCCCCAGCATTTT.

A few counts support this clonotype. This chain joins TRBV20-1 and TRBJ2-3; no clear D. The length of the CDR3 is 14 residues. V dropped 2 bases and J dropped 6 bases, with 15 bases sitting between them. Germline V gene data show CDR1 as DFQATT and CDR2 as SNEGSKA (reference sequence). CDR3 coding DNA: TGCAGTGCTAGATCCATCCCCAGACGGGATACGCAGTATTTT. This codes for CSARSIPRRDTQYF.

This clonotype was counted at least ten times. The rearrangement joins TRBV6-6 to TRBJ1-1; 8 bases align to TRBD1. This CDR3 is built from 14 residues. V shed 2 bases and J 8 bases; nucleotides not matched to a gene: 7. In germline, CDR1 is MNHNY, CDR2 SVGAGI (reference sequence). CDR3 coding DNA: TGTGCCAGCAGTTACGGTTCAGGGGGCCCCGAAGCTTTCTTT. This translates into CASSYGSGGPEAFF.

This clonotype was counted a few times. The junction departs from germline at one end; a sequencing error may be responsible. The chain links TRBV4-2 to TRBJ2-3; D is possibly TRBD2 (6 bases). Germline loops: CDR1 LGHNA, CDR2 YNFKEQ. The CDR3 spans 16 residues. CDR3 nucleotides: TGCGCCAGCAGCCAAGGTTTGGTAGCGGGCACAGATACGCAGTATTTT. Amino acid sequence: CASSQGLVAGTDTQYF.

This clonotype was detected many times. The chain joins TRBV7-2 to TRBJ2-1; 8 positions agree with TRBD2. V was pared by 5 bases and J by 0 bases, with 6 bases of the junction left unmatched. This CDR3 comprises 16 residues. The germline V gene has CDR1 SGHTA and CDR2 FQGNSA. The CDR3 DNA sequence: TGTGCCAGCAGCCTTGCCGGGGGGGGCTCCTACAATGAGCAGTTCTTC. This codes for CASSLAGGGSYNEQFF.

This clonotype was counted many times. The CDR3 nucleotides are TGCAGCGTCGACAGCAACCAGTACTTC. It specifies CSVDSNQYF. J is TRBJ2-5 and V is TRBV29-1; D might be TRBD1 (5 bases). The CDR3 has 9 amino acids. Trimming took off 6 bases at V and 10 bases at J, with 9 bases between the two ends. The germline CDR1 and CDR2 sequences are SQVTM and ANQGSEA.

This CDR3 reads CASSFNRERQNTEAFF. The CDR3 nucleotides are TGCGCCAGCAGCTTCAACCGGGAGCGACAGAACACTGAAGCTTTCTTT. The J gene is TRBJ1-1, the V gene TRBV5-1; D remains ambiguous. The germline CDR1 and CDR2 sequences are SGHRS and YFSETQ. Trimming removed 2 bases from V and 1 base from J, with 15 bases in between. The CDR3 loop spans 16 amino acids. Full variable domain (missing parts from reference TRBV5-1 and TRBJ1-1): KAGVTQTPRYLIKTRGQQVTLSCSPISGHRSVSWYQQTPGQGLQFLFEYFSETQRNKGNFPGRFSGRQFSNSRSEMNVSTLELGDSALYLCASSFNRERQNTEAFFGQGTRLTVV.